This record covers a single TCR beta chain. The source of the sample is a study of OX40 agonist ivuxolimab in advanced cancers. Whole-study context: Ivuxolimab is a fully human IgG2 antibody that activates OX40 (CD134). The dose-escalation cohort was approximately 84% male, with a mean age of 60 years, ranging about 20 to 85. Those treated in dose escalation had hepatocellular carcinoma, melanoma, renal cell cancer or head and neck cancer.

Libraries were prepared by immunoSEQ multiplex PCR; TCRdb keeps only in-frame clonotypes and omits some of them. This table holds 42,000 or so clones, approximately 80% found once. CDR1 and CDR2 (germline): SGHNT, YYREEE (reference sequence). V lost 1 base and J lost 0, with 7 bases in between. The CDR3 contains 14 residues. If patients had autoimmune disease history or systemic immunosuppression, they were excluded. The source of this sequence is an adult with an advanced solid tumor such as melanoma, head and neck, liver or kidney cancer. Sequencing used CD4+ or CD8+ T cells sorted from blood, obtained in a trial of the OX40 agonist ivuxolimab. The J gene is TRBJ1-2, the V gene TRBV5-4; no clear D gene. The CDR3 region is CASSLSGSNYGYTF. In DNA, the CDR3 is TGTGCCAGCAGCTTGTCCGGTTCTAACTATGGCTACACCTTC.